This entry lists 32 T cell receptor beta chains sequenced from one sample in a study of shared T cell receptors in the human thymus. Only in-frame clones appear in the TCRdb table, and some are missing; sequencing was by immunoSEQ multiplex PCR. In the table there are hundreds of thousands of clones, 88% of which are singletons. These data were likewise used in another study, on human thymus T cells.

Material for sequencing was thymocytes. The receptors were gathered from a boy under two years old with a congenital heart defect.

As to this clone: The junction departs from the called germline gene at one end, perhaps through a read error. The J gene is TRBJ2-7, the V gene TRBV28; D is possibly TRBD1 (7 bases). Germline CDR1 and CDR2: MDHEN and SYDVKM. CDR3 size: 18 residues. The CDR3 region is CASSLAQGKGDSGYEQCF. Here the CDR3 DNA reads TGTGCCAGCAGTTTAGCACAGGGGAAAGGGGACTCTGGGTACGAGCAGTGCTTC.

The CDR3 sequence is CASSLNSGSYNEQFF. CDR3 coding DNA: TGTGCCAGCAGCCTCAACTCGGGCTCCTACAATGAGCAGTTCTTC. The V and J genes are TRBV28 and TRBJ2-1; D is unresolved. Germline loops: CDR1 MDHEN, CDR2 SYDVKM. The V end was cut by 6 bases, the J end by 0 bases, with 12 bases between. This CDR3 comprises 15 residues.

To note about this clone: The junction departs from the called germline gene at one end, perhaps through a read error. Other DNA sequences in this specimen translate into the identical CDR3. This rearrangement joins TRBV5-1 to TRBJ1-2; 9 bases map to TRBD1. This CDR3 contains 15 residues. Germline V lookup: CDR1 SGHRS, CDR2 YFSETQ. The CDR3 spells CASSLEGTGPYGYTF. The CDR3 bases are TGCGCCAGCAGCTTGGAAGGGACAGGGCCCTATGGTTACACCTTC.

The J gene is TRBJ2-3, the V gene TRBV4-3; 7 bases agree with TRBD2. The J segment lost 2 bases and the V segment lost 0 bases, leaving 5 bases of the junction unmatched. The V gene's germline CDR1 is LGHNA and CDR2 YSLEER. This CDR3 contains 16 residues. The CDR3 DNA reads TGCGCCAGCAGCCAAGATGGGGGAGGGCCCACAGATACGCAGTATTTT. It encodes CASSQDGGGPTDTQYF.

The rearrangement links TRBV2 to TRBJ2-7; 9 bases align to TRBD2. The CDR3 is 15 amino acids. Trimming took 9 bases from V and 4 from J; bases not matched to a gene: 13. The germline gives CDR1 SNHLY, CDR2 FYNNEI. CDR3 in DNA: TGTGCCAGTGGTGTAGCGGGGGAAGACGAGTACGAGCAGTACTTC. Its protein is CASGVAGEDEYEQYF.

This chain connects TRBV7-9 to TRBJ2-7; TRBD1 aligns across 8 bases. Germline CDR1 and CDR2: SEHNR and FQNEAQ (reference sequence). V lost 4 bases to trimming and J lost 7 bases; unmatched junction nucleotides: 12. This CDR3 contains 15 residues. CDR3 protein: CASSSGQGGRREQYF. The CDR3 DNA sequence: TGTGCCAGCAGCTCCGGACAGGGTGGTAGGAGGGAGCAGTACTTC.

The chain is built from TRBV4-2 and TRBJ2-4; possible D gene TRBD1, 5 bases. Germline CDR1 and CDR2: LGHNA and YNFKEQ. V was shortened by 1 base and J by 3 bases, with 16 bases between the two germline ends. The CDR3 consists of 17 residues. The CDR3 spells CASSQGGLWVRKNIQYF. The DNA for the CDR3 is TGTGCCAGCAGCCAAGGGGGCCTGTGGGTTCGCAAAAACATTCAGTACTTC.

The chain combines TRBV7-9 with TRBJ2-1; TRBD1 matches 10 bases. The germline V gene encodes CDR1 SEHNR and CDR2 FQNEAQ (reference sequence). The CDR3 has 16 residues. The V gene end was trimmed by 3 bases and the J gene end by 10 bases; junction bases not matched to a gene: 12. DNA of the CDR3: TGTGCCAGCAGCTTGGGGACAGGGGATCGGGGGGGCGAGCAGTTCTTC. Protein product: CASSLGTGDRGGEQFF.

The V gene is TRBV11-2, the J gene TRBJ2-2; 7 bases line up with TRBD2. Looked up from germline, CDR1 is SGHAT and CDR2 is FQNNGV. This CDR3 is built from 16 residues. The junction had 2 bases not matched to a gene; V was cut back by 0 bases and J by 1 base. CDR3 coding DNA: TGTGCCAGCAGCTTAGAGGAGCGGGGGAACACCGGGGAGCTGTTTTTT. This codes for CASSLEERGNTGELFF. The full variable domain, with the rest looked up from reference TRBV11-2 and TRBJ2-2, is EAGVAQSPRYKIIEKRQSVAFWCNPISGHATLYWYQQILGQGPKLLIQFQNNGVVDDSQLPKDRFSAERLKGVDSTLKIQPAKLEDSAVYLCASSLEERGNTGELFFGEGSRLTVL.

The rearrangement joins TRBV12-2 to TRBJ2-3; TRBD2, as called in the table, went unchecked against the DNA. TRBV12-2 is flagged as a pseudogene. The CDR3 runs to 16 residues. The CDR3 region is CASRLPKRPPADTQYF. The CDR3 nucleotides are TGTGCAAGTCGCTTACCGAAGCGGCCCCCGGCAGATACGCAGTATTTT.

V is TRBV15 and J is TRBJ2-7, with 9 bases matching TRBD1. J lost 6 bases, V lost 5 bases, and 8 bases had no gene match. The V gene's germline CDR1 is LNHNV and CDR2 YYDKDF (reference sequence). The CDR3 loop spans 14 amino acids. CDR3 sequence (DNA): TGTGCCACCAGCGGATCCGGGACAGGGATCGAGCAGTACTTC. Translation gives CATSGSGTGIEQYF.

The chain has TRBV27 and TRBJ1-2; 10 bases are a match to TRBD1. Germline CDR1 reads MNHEY; CDR2 reads SMNVEV (reference sequence). V was clipped by 7 bases and J by 6 bases; unmatched bases: 8. CDR3 length: 14 amino acids. The CDR3 region is CASNASGTGDGYTF. The CDR3 coding sequence is TGTGCCAGCAACGCCTCCGGGACAGGGGATGGCTACACCTTC.

The chain carries TRBV15 and TRBJ1-1; tentative D call: TRBD1 (5 bases). This CDR3 is 16 amino acids long. The V gene lost 0 bases and the J gene lost 2 bases, with 13 bases spanning the gap. CDR1 is LNHNV and CDR2 is YYDKDF in the germline V gene (reference sequence). The CDR3, as DNA: TGTGCCACCAGCAGAGACCGAAAGACAGCAAACACTGAAGCTTTCTTT. This encodes CATSRDRKTANTEAFF.

This chain joins TRBV4-2 and TRBJ2-3; no reliable D call. Germline values: CDR1 LGHNA, CDR2 YNFKEQ. Trimming shortened V by 5 bases and J by 5 bases, and 11 bases separated the two germline ends. The CDR3 contains 13 residues. The CDR3 bases are TGTGCCAGCAGCGCCTGCCGCGTAGATACGCAGTATTTT. As protein: CASSACRVDTQYF.

The gene calls are TRBV27 and TRBJ2-1; tentative D call: TRBD2 (6 bases). This CDR3 comprises 19 residues. Trimming pared 7 bases from V and 0 bases from J, leaving 25 bases between. Germline V lookup: CDR1 MNHEY, CDR2 SMNVEV (reference sequence). The CDR3: CASTRTGLAPESSYNEQFF. As DNA, the CDR3 is TGTGCCAGCACACGGACGGGGCTAGCGCCCGAGAGCTCCTACAATGAGCAGTTCTTC.

The V gene is TRBV7-9, the J gene TRBJ2-6, with D possibly being TRBD1 (6 bases). The V gene lost 5 bases and the J gene lost 0 bases, with 11 bases spanning the gap. This CDR3 spans 16 amino acids. Germline CDR1 SEHNR, CDR2 FQNEAQ (reference sequence). DNA of the CDR3: TGTGCCAGCAGCAAGGACAGATCCTCTGGGGCCAACGTCCTGACTTTC. Translated: CASSKDRSSGANVLTF.

A single count supports this clone. V is TRBV25-1 and J is TRBJ2-3, with D possibly TRBD1 on 6 matching bases. The CDR3 runs to 17 residues. The V end was cut by 5 bases, the J end by 4 bases, with 22 bases between. CDR1 and CDR2 from the germline V gene are MGHDK and SYGVNS. CDR3 nucleotides: TGTGCCAGCAGTTCCCCTTCGGTGAGCCAGGGGTCAGATACGCAGTATTTT. The encoded protein is CASSSPSVSQGSDTQYF.

V usage is TRBV5-1 and J usage is TRBJ1-5; D is perhaps TRBD1 (5 bases). Germline V CDR1 and CDR2: SGHRS, YFSETQ. V was cut by 0 bases and J by 2 bases, with 12 bases left in between. The CDR3 has 16 amino acids. The CDR3 nucleotides read TGCGCCAGCAGCTTGGGCGGGGGAGGCGGCAATCAGCCCCAGCATTTT. Protein product: CASSLGGGGGNQPQHF.

The chain recombines TRBV7-8 with TRBJ2-7; TRBD2 agrees at 8 bases. J lost 4 bases, V lost 2 bases, and 10 bases had no gene match. This CDR3 contains 16 residues. The germline V gene has CDR1 SGHVS and CDR2 FQNEAQ. The CDR3 spells CASSLRLARLPYEQYF. In DNA form, the CDR3 reads TGTGCCAGCAGCTTACGACTAGCGCGACTCCCTTACGAGCAGTACTTC.

A few counts support this clone. V and J are TRBV27 and TRBJ2-1; TRBD2 agrees at 12 bases. This CDR3 has 19 residues. The V gene end was trimmed by 2 bases and the J gene end by 0 bases; junction bases not matched to a gene: 8. CDR1 is MNHEY, CDR2 SMNVEV, per germline (reference sequence). The CDR3 region has the DNA TGTGCCAGCAGTTTAACCGGGACTAGCGGGCGTAGCTCCTACAATGAGCAGTTCTTC. As protein: CASSLTGTSGRSSYNEQFF.

V gene TRBV5-1 combines with J gene TRBJ2-7; 11 positions match TRBD1. Germline V gives CDR1 SGHRS, CDR2 YFSETQ. The CDR3 sequence is 15 residues long. The J segment lost 1 base and the V segment lost 2 bases, leaving 2 bases of the junction unmatched. This CDR3 reads CASSLGQGASYEQYF. The CDR3 DNA reads TGCGCCAGCAGCTTAGGACAGGGGGCGTCCTACGAGCAGTACTTC.

The CDR3 DNA is TGTGCCTGGAGGGCTAGCGGGGGGAACACCGGGGAGCTGTTTTTT. Translated: CAWRASGGNTGELFF. This chain connects TRBV30 to TRBJ2-2, with TRBD2 matching 10 bases. Germline CDR1 is GTSNPN and CDR2 is SVGIG (reference sequence). CDR3 length equals 15 residues. The J segment lost 1 base and the V segment lost 3 bases, leaving 2 bases of the junction unmatched.

This clone was recorded a few times. The chain recombines TRBV20-1 with TRBJ2-7; D unresolved. The germline gives CDR1 DFQATT, CDR2 SNEGSKA (reference sequence). The V end was cut by 4 bases, the J end by 5 bases, with 9 bases between. This CDR3 is built from 11 residues. The CDR3 DNA reads as TGCAGTGCTACCCTCCTCCACGAGCAGTACTTC. Translating it yields CSATLLHEQYF.

The chain employs TRBV11-2 and TRBJ2-1, with a tentative D call TRBD2 (5 bases). V lost 1 base and J 10 bases, leaving 8 bases between the germline ends. Germline CDR1 reads SGHAT; CDR2 reads FQNNGV. This CDR3 has 12 amino acids. Here the CDR3 DNA reads TGTGCCAGCAGCTTAGTCTGGAGGGAGCAGTTCTTC. Its translation is CASSLVWREQFF.

The chain combines TRBV5-1 with TRBJ2-2, with a weak D call TRBD1 (6 bases). The ends were cut back, 3 bases at V and 4 bases at J, with 19 bases in the middle. Germline CDR1 SGHRS, CDR2 YFSETQ. The CDR3 loop spans 17 amino acids. CDR3 residues: CASSCPGHERGTGELFF. The CDR3 DNA sequence: TGCGCCAGCAGCTGTCCGGGACACGAAAGGGGCACCGGGGAGCTGTTTTTT. The full variable domain, its missing parts supplied by reference TRBV5-1 and TRBJ2-2, is KAGVTQTPRYLIKTRGQQVTLSCSPISGHRSVSWYQQTPGQGLQFLFEYFSETQRNKGNFPGRFSGRQFSNSRSEMNVSTLELGDSALYLCASSCPGHERGTGELFFGEGSRLTVL.

V usage is TRBV5-1 and J usage is TRBJ2-7; 8 bases align to TRBD2. The CDR3 contains 16 residues. Germline trimming cut 7 bases from V and 2 bases from J; bases unmatched to any gene: 14. CDR1 is SGHRS, CDR2 YFSETQ, per germline. CDR3 loop: CASHKGLDIPPYEQYF. As DNA, the CDR3 is TGCGCCAGCCACAAGGGACTAGATATCCCCCCCTACGAGCAGTACTTC. Together with reference TRBV5-1 and TRBJ2-7, the CDR3 gives the full variable domain: KAGVTQTPRYLIKTRGQQVTLSCSPISGHRSVSWYQQTPGQGLQFLFEYFSETQRNKGNFPGRFSGRQFSNSRSEMNVSTLELGDSALYLCASHKGLDIPPYEQYFGPGTRLTVT.

The V gene is TRBV25-1, the J gene TRBJ2-5; 11 nucleotides line up with TRBD2. Germline values: CDR1 MGHDK, CDR2 SYGVNS. The CDR3 runs to 15 residues. J was trimmed by 5 bases and V by 3 bases; bases with no gene match: 5. The CDR3, as DNA: TGTGCCAGCAGTGATAGCGGGAGGGCCCGGGAGACCCAGTACTTC. Amino acid sequence: CASSDSGRARETQYF.

The rearrangement uses TRBV5-6 and TRBJ2-3, with a tentative D call TRBD1 (5 bases). The CDR3 totals 14 residues. Trimming stripped 1 base from V and 4 bases from J, with 10 bases between. In germline, CDR1 is SGHDT, CDR2 YYEEEE. CDR3 loop: CASSLFQGADTQYF. DNA for the CDR3: TGTGCCAGCAGCTTGTTTCAGGGCGCAGATACGCAGTATTTT.

V is TRBV9 and J is TRBJ2-5; no reliable D call. CDR3 length equals 13 residues. Trimming pared 0 bases from V and 6 bases from J, leaving 9 bases between. Germline CDR1 and CDR2: SGDLS and YYNGEE. The CDR3 coding sequence is TGTGCCAGCAGCGTAGAGCTTGGTAAGACCCAGTACTTC. Encoded protein: CASSVELGKTQYF. Complete variable domain (other parts from reference TRBV9 and TRBJ2-5): DSGVTQTPKHLITATGQRVTLRCSPRSGDLSVYWYQQSLDQGLQFLIQYYNGEERAKGNILERFSAQQFPDLHSELNLSSLELGDSALYFCASSVELGKTQYFGPGTRLLVL.

The rearrangement joins TRBV5-4 to TRBJ1-5, with 8 bases matching TRBD1. This CDR3 is built from 20 residues. The trim removed 2 bases at V and 1 base at J, leaving 17 bases unmatched. CDR1 and CDR2 from the germline V gene are SGHNT and YYREEE (reference sequence). The CDR3 sequence: CASSFTGEGQGAASNQPQHF. CDR3 DNA sequence: TGTGCCAGCAGCTTTACGGGAGAGGGGCAGGGGGCTGCGAGCAATCAGCCCCAGCATTTT.

This sequence joins TRBV27 and TRBJ2-7, with TRBD2 matching over 9 bases. Germline V CDR1 and CDR2: MNHEY, SMNVEV (reference sequence). This CDR3 has 17 residues. V trimming: 2 bases; J trimming: 3 bases; junction bases outside the gene matches: 11. This CDR3 is CASSLQGPAGGGYEQYF. For the CDR3, the DNA is TGTGCCAGCAGTTTACAGGGCCCAGCGGGAGGAGGCTACGAGCAGTACTTC.

The V and J genes are TRBV6-5 and TRBJ1-5, with TRBD1 matching over 8 bases. This CDR3 is built from 14 residues. Germline loops: CDR1 MNHEY, CDR2 SVGAGI. V dropped 7 bases and J dropped 6; count of bases not matched to a gene: 8. The CDR3 DNA reads as TGTGCCAGCAAACCCAGGACAGGGACTCAGCCCCAGCATTTT. It specifies CASKPRTGTQPQHF.